This T cell receptor (beta chain) stems from a study of blood T cell repertoires in COVID-19. Study-wide context: Some COVID-19 samples were acute and others convalescent; all came from the United States, Italy and Spain.

Trimming cost V 1 base and J 0 bases, with 18 bases left between them. CDR1 SGHRS and CDR2 YFSETQ come from the germline V gene. This CDR3 has 18 residues. Those enrolled, adults aged roughly 18 to 89 years, came from some 25 US areas. Grouping used clinical history reported by participants in a survey and questionnaire. Data came from immunoSEQ multiplex PCR; TCRdb stores just in-frame clones and leaves some out. Here the sample spans under 200,000 clones, roughly 88% being singletons. Sequences were obtained from PBMCs or T cells enriched from blood (not recorded which). The TCR originated in a man aged 40-50 years with acute COVID-19. The chain carries TRBV5-1 and TRBJ2-3; possible D gene TRBD2, 6 bases. The CDR3 is CASSLMGVSGASTDTQYF. For the CDR3, the DNA is TGCGCCAGCAGCTTGATGGGAGTTAGCGGTGCTAGCACAGATACGCAGTATTTT.